A selection of T cell receptor beta chains follows, all from one sample in a study of cytomegalovirus exposure and HLA in healthy donors. Data came from immunoSEQ multiplex PCR; TCRdb stores just in-frame clones and leaves some out. Of roughly 160,000 clones in the sample, roughly 85% were seen once. The sequenced sample consisted of PBMCs. The receptors were sampled from a man aged 25-45 years in good health and CMV-seropositive. CDR3s include the opening cysteine and the closing phenylalanine or tryptophan.

j_gene	v_gene	CDR3aa
.	TRBV7-2	CASSLVGASGSYEQYF
TRBJ1-1	TRBV18	CASSPSGRNTEAFF
TRBJ1-2	TRBV16	CASSLRPLGDGHGYTF
TRBJ2-3	TRBV7-9	CASSHTSGSISDTQYF
TRBJ1-1	TRBV10-1	CASSESVGDGEDTEAFF
TRBJ2-6	TRBV5-1	CASSPPIAPGANVLTF
TRBJ2-6	TRBV7-8	CASSLGTRGTVSTGANVLTF
TRBJ2-1	TRBV19	CASSIGGRGRGEQFF
TRBJ1-2	TRBV5-6	CASSLTEAVYGYTF
TRBJ2-3	TRBV5-8	CASSLRLAGGRTDTQYF
TRBJ2-5	TRBV18	CASSQTSGTAQETQYF
TRBJ2-7	TRBV6-1	CASSEGATYEQYF
TRBJ1-3	TRBV10-3	CAIGGGSHGNTIYF
TRBJ2-6	TRBV7-2	CASSLRQGNSFSGANVLTF
TRBJ1-3	TRBV11-2	CASSLSSGNTIYF
TRBJ2-1	TRBV28	CASSSGGLGSHEQFF
TRBJ2-2	TRBV12-5	CASGLVQGGELFF
TRBJ2-5	TRBV29-1	CSVETSGRGETQYF
TRBJ2-5	TRBV30	CAWTLAGETQYF
TRBJ2-1	TRBV7-6	CASSLGLAGDEQFF
TRBJ2-5	TRBV7-3	CASSLAGQGETQYF
TRBJ2-1	TRBV7-8	CASSFRLAGTTMGQFF
TRBJ2-2	TRBV18	CASSPYGVQGKPGGELFF
TRBJ2-1	TRBV5-4	CASSLSHEQFF
TRBJ1-2	TRBV5-6	CASSFPGQVYGYTF
TRBJ2-1	TRBV6-6	CASSDRVREQFF
TRBJ1-1	TRBV4-3	CASSHGGNYRGLGAFF
TRBJ2-2	TRBV28	CASSLGGSGELFF
TRBJ2-7	TRBV7-6	CASSLVDRGNEQYF
TRBJ2-3	TRBV15	CATSRGTVTDTQYF
TRBJ1-3	TRBV6-6	CASTFGTAGNTIYF
TRBJ2-3	TRBV29-1	CSVEDISLAGGDTQYF
TRBJ1-4	TRBV30	CAWKEISRVDEKLFF
TRBJ2-1	TRBV4-2	CASSQGSSQGNNEQFF
TRBJ2-7	TRBV27	CASSWGWRNEQYF
TRBJ2-1	TRBV7-2	CASSSQGASYNEQFF
TRBJ2-3	TRBV7-9	CASSPTSVTDTQYF